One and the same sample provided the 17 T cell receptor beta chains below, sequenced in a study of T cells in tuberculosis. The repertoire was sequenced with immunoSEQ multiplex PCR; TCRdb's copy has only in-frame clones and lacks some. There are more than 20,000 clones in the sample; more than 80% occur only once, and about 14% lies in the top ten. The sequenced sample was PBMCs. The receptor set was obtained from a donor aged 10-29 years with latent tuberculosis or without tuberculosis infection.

CDR3 sequence reads: CASSQGQGRAGELFF. CDR3 sequence (DNA): TGCGCCAGCAGCCAAGGACAGGGGAGAGCCGGGGAGCTGTTTTTT. The genes are TRBV5-1 and TRBJ2-2, with TRBD1 identical over 9 bases. CDR3 length: 15 residues. The J segment lost 6 bases and the V segment lost 4 bases, leaving 7 bases of the junction unmatched. The germline V gene encodes CDR1 SGHRS and CDR2 YFSETQ.

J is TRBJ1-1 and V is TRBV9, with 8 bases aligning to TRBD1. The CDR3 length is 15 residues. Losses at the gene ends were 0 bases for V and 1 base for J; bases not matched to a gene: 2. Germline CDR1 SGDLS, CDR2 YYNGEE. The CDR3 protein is CASSVVTGGNTEAFF. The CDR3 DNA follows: TGTGCCAGCAGCGTAGTTACAGGGGGGAACACTGAAGCTTTCTTT.

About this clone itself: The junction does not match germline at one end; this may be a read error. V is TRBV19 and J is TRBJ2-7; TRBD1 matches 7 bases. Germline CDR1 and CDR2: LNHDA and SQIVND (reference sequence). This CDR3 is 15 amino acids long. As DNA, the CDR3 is TGTGCCAGCAGTATGGGGGACAGCGAGATACGAGGGCAGTACTTC. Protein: CASSMGDSEIRGQYF.

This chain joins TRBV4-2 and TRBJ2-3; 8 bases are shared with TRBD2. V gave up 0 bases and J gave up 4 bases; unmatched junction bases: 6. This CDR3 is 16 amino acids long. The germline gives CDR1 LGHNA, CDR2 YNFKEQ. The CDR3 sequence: CASSQEIGGGADTQYF. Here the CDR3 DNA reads TGTGCCAGCAGCCAAGAAATCGGGGGGGGCGCAGATACGCAGTATTTT.

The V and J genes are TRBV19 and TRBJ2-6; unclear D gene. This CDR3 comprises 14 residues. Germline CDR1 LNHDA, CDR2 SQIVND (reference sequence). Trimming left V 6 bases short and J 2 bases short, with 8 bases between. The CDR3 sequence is CASRTVAGANVLTF. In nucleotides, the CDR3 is TGTGCCAGTAGAACGGTAGCTGGGGCCAACGTCCTGACTTTC.

The CDR3 DNA reads as TGTGCCAGCAGCCTCACGACACCCAACTATGGCTACACCTTC. This sequence encodes CASSLTTPNYGYTF. The J gene is TRBJ1-2, the V gene TRBV28; no definite D call. Germline V gene lookup returns CDR1 MDHEN and CDR2 SYDVKM. The CDR3 spans 14 residues. V was trimmed by 6 bases and J by 2 bases, leaving 13 bases between them.

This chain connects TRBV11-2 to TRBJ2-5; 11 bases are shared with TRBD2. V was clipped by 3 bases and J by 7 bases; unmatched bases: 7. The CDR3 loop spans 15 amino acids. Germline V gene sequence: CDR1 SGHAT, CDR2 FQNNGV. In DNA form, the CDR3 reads TGTGCCAGCAGCTTCCCCGGGACTAGCGGACCGACCCAGTACTTC. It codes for CASSFPGTSGPTQYF.

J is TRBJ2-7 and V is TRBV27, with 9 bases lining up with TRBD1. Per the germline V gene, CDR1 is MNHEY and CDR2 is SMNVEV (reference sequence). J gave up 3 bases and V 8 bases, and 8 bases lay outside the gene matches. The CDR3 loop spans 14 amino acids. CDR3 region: CASPRRGQGYEQYF. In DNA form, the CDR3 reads TGTGCCAGCCCACGTCGGGGACAGGGCTACGAGCAGTACTTC.

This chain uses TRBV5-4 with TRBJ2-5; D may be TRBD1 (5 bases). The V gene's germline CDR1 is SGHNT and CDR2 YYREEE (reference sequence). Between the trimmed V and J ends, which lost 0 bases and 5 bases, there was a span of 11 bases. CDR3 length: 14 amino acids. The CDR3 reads CASSLDRSGETQYF. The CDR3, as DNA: TGTGCCAGCAGCTTGGACCGGTCAGGGGAGACCCAGTACTTC.

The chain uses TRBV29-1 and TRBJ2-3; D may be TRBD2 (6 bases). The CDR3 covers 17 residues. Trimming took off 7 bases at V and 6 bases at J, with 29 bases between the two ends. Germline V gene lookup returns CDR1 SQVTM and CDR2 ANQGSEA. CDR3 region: CSASGVFGWGEADTQYF. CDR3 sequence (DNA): TGCAGCGCCAGCGGTGTATTTGGGTGGGGGGAAGCGGATACGCAGTATTTT.

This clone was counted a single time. CDR3 sequence: CTSSVRVREETQYF. The CDR3 coding sequence is TGCACCAGCAGCGTGCGAGTTCGAGAAGAGACCCAGTACTTC. The chain links TRBV1 to TRBJ2-5; TRBD2, the table's D call, was not compared with the DNA. TRBV1 is reported as a pseudogene. This CDR3 has 14 residues.

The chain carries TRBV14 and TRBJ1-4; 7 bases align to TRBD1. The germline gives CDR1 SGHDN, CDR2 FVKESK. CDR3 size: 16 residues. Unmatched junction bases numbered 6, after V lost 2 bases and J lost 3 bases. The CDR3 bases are TGTGCCAGCAGCCAAAGAAGACAGGGAGCTAATGAAAAACTGTTTTTT. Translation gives CASSQRRQGANEKLFF.

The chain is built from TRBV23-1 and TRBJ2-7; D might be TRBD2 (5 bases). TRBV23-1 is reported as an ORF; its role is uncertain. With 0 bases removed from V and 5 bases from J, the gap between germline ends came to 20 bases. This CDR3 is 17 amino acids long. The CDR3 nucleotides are TGCGCCAGCAGTCAATCAAGTTCCTTACAGCAGAGGGACGAGCAGTACTTC. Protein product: CASSQSSSLQQRDEQYF.

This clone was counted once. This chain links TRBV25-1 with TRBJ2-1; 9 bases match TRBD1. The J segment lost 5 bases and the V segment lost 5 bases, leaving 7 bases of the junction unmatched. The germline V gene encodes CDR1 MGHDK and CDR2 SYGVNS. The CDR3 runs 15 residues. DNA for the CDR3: TGTGCCAGCAGTACTCCGGGACAGGGCAACAATGAGCAGTTCTTC. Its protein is CASSTPGQGNNEQFF.

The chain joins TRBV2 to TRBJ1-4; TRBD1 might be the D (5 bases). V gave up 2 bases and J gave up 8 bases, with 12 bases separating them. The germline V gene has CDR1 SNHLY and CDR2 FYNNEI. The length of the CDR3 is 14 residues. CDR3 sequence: CASSEPAAGEKLFF. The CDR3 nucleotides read TGTGCCAGCAGTGAACCGGCGGCAGGGGAAAAACTGTTTTTT.

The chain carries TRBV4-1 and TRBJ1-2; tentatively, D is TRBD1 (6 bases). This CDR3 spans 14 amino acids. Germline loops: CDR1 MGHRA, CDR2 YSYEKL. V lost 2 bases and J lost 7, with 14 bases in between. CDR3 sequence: CASSQTGKVGGYTF. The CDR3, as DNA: TGCGCCAGCAGCCAAACAGGGAAGGTCGGTGGCTACACCTTC.

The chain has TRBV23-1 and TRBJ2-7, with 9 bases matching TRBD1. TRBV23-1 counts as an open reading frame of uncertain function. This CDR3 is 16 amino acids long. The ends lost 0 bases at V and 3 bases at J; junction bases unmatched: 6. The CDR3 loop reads CASSQSKQGACYEQYF. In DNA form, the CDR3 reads TGCGCCAGCAGTCAATCGAAACAGGGGGCGTGCTACGAGCAGTACTTC.